A selection of T cell receptor beta chains follows, all from one sample in a study of PD-1 blockade in classical Hodgkin lymphoma. Using immunoSEQ multiplex PCR, the repertoire was profiled, and TCRdb retains in-frame clones only, with some absent. Among about 150,000 clones listed, just under 80% were seen once. The sequences come from peripheral blood mononuclear cells (PBMCs), collected before the second cycle of nivolumab. The receptors were sampled from a human donor with classical Hodgkin lymphoma. CDR3s include the opening cysteine and the closing phenylalanine or tryptophan. Fields, in order: J gene, V gene, clone size, D gene, CDR3 protein, CDR3 DNA. D genes are given only for firm matches. Size is omitted from some rows. Given values are once, few, many or a class for expanded clones.

TRBJ1-2	TRBV5-6	NA	NA	CASSFGEDGYTF	TGTGCCAGCAGCTTCGGGGAGGATGGCTACACCTTC
TRBJ2-7	TRBV28	once	NA	CASSPGYRSYEQYF	TGTGCCAGCAGCCCCGGCTACAGATCCTACGAGCAGTACTTC
TRBJ2-3	TRBV13	NA	TRBD2	CASSLERLAVDTQYF	TGTGCCAGCAGCTTAGAGAGGCTAGCGGTGGATACGCAGTATTTT
TRBJ2-3	TRBV27	NA	NA	CASRGSGTDTQYF	TGTGCCAGCCGTGGGAGTGGCACAGATACGCAGTATTTT
TRBJ1-5	TRBV7-2	NA	NA	CASSSQGNQPQHF	TGTGCCAGCAGCTCCCAGGGAAATCAGCCCCAGCATTTT
TRBJ1-3	TRBV7-9	NA	NA	CASSLSPAGNTIYF	TGTGCCAGCAGCTTATCCCCAGCTGGAAACACCATATATTTT
TRBJ2-1	TRBV5-4	NA	TRBD1	CASSSLGQGSEQFF	TGTGCCAGCAGCTCCCTAGGACAGGGCTCTGAGCAGTTCTTC
TRBJ2-4	TRBV12-5	NA	TRBD2	CASGEGLASKNIQYF	TGTGCTAGTGGTGAGGGACTAGCGAGCAAAAACATTCAGTACTTC
TRBJ2-1	TRBV7-3	NA	NA	CASSFEPARRGNEQFF	TGTGCCAGCAGCTTTGAACCGGCGAGACGGGGCAATGAGCAGTTCTTC
TRBJ2-5	TRBV25-1	few	NA	CASSGQASLHFETQYF	TGTGCCAGCAGTGGACAGGCCTCCTTGCACTTCGAGACCCAGTACTTC
TRBJ1-1	TRBV11-2	few	TRBD1	CASSLLSGQGKDTEAFF	TGTGCCAGCAGCTTACTTTCGGGACAGGGTAAGGACACTGAAGCTTTCTTT
TRBJ2-3	TRBV9	NA	TRBD2	CASSVALAGVTDTQYF	TGTGCCAGCAGCGTAGCTCTAGCGGGGGTCACAGATACGCAGTATTTT
TRBJ2-7	TRBV4-2	NA	NA	CASSQAGSYEQYF	TGTGCCAGCAGCCAGGCGGGATCCTACGAGCAGTACTTC
TRBJ1-3	TRBV9	NA	NA	CASSPPRGVGNTIYF	TGTGCCAGCAGCCCCCCCAGGGGCGTTGGAAACACCATATATTTT
TRBJ2-5	TRBV7-7	NA	TRBD1	CASSRDSQETQYF	TGTGCTAGCAGTCGGGACAGCCAAGAGACCCAGTACTTC
TRBJ1-2	TRBV5-5	NA	NA	CASSTWGAYGYTF	TGTGCCAGCAGTACATGGGGAGCCTATGGCTACACCTTC
TRBJ2-3	TRBV9	NA	TRBD2	CASSVVPSGGTDTQYF	TGTGCCAGCAGCGTAGTGCCTAGCGGGGGCACAGATACGCAGTATTTT
TRBJ2-7	TRBV30	once	TRBD2	CAWSALGGAISSYEQYF	TGTGCCTGGAGTGCCCTCGGGGGGGCTATCAGCTCCTACGAGCAGTACTTC
TRBJ2-7	TRBV6-5	NA	TRBD1	CASSSHRGYYEQYF	TGTGCCAGCAGTTCACACAGGGGCTACTACGAGCAGTACTTC
TRBJ2-7	TRBV5-1	NA	NA	CASSLVFLTSYEQYF	TGCGCCAGCAGCTTGGTGTTCCTAACTTCCTACGAGCAGTACTTC
TRBJ1-4	TRBV6-5	NA	TRBD1	CASSYSQGRGGEKLFF	TGTGCCAGCAGTTACTCACAGGGGCGAGGAGGGGAAAAACTGTTTTTT
TRBJ2-1	TRBV18	NA	NA	CASSPREYNEQFF	TGTGCCAGCTCACCCCGGGAATACAATGAGCAGTTCTTC
TRBJ2-6	TRBV7-2	NA	NA	CASSLKLRASGANVLTF	TGTGCCAGCAGCTTAAAATTAAGGGCCTCTGGGGCCAACGTCCTGACTTTC
TRBJ2-1	TRBV9	NA	TRBD1	CASSPWGQTTGDEQFF	TGTGCCAGCAGCCCCTGGGGACAGACGACCGGGGATGAGCAGTTCTTC
TRBJ1-3	TRBV15	NA	NA	CATSREGGNTIYF	TGTGCCACCAGCAGAGAAGGGGGAAACACCATATATTTT
TRBJ2-1	TRBV9	NA	TRBD1	CASSVPGTGAVEQFF	TGTGCCAGCAGCGTACCCGGGACAGGGGCAGTTGAGCAGTTCTTC
TRBJ2-3	TRBV5-4	NA	NA	CASSLAAADTQYF	TGTGCCAGCAGCTTGGCCGCAGCAGATACGCAGTATTTT
TRBJ2-1	TRBV29-1	few	NA	CSVDLLPGSRNNEQFF	TGCAGCGTTGACCTACTCCCGGGCTCAAGGAACAATGAGCAGTTCTTC
TRBJ1-4	TRBV6-5	once	NA	CASSFSGTANEKLFF	TGTGCCAGCAGTTTCTCCGGGACGGCTAATGAAAAACTGTTTTTT
TRBJ2-7	TRBV7-7	few	NA	CASSLQDTYEQYF	TGTGCCAGCAGCTTACAGGATACCTACGAGCAGTACTTC
TRBJ1-2	TRBV29-1	few	NA	CSVEAQLDYGYTF	TGCAGCGTTGAAGCTCAGCTCGACTATGGCTACACCTTC
TRBJ2-7	TRBV7-2	NA	NA	CASSQDIRETPYEQYF	TGCGCCAGCAGCCAAGATATAAGGGAAACACCTTACGAGCAGTACTTC
TRBJ2-2	TRBV11-1	NA	TRBD2	CASSGLAGTNTGELFF	TGTGCCAGCAGCGGACTAGCGGGAACGAACACCGGGGAGCTGTTTTTT
TRBJ1-2	TRBV4-2	NA	NA	CASSQDRHLNYGYTF	TGTGCCAGCAGCCAAGATAGGCACCTAAACTATGGCTACACCTTC
TRBJ2-7	TRBV7-8	NA	TRBD1	CASSPDGTGRFQQYF	TGTGCCAGCAGCCCGGATGGGACAGGCCGGTTCCAGCAGTACTTC
TRBJ1-1	TRBV7-9	few	TRBD1	CASSLRDRVDTEAFF	TGTGCCAGCAGCCTCCGGGACAGGGTGGACACTGAAGCTTTCTTT
TRBJ2-2	TRBV11-2	NA	TRBD2	CASSLRGANTGELFF	TGTGCCAGCAGCTTACGGGGGGCGAACACCGGGGAGCTGTTTTTT
TRBJ2-2	TRBV28	NA	TRBD2	CASSPPGGAGELFF	TGTGCCAGCAGCCCCCCGGGGGGAGCCGGGGAGCTGTTTTTT
TRBJ1-1	TRBV27	NA	NA	CASSLVRSDTEAFF	TGTGCCAGCAGTTTAGTTCGTAGTGACACTGAAGCTTTCTTT
TRBJ1-2	TRBV9	NA	NA	CASRRGANYGYTF	TGTGCCAGCAGGAGGGGGGCTAACTATGGCTACACCTTC
TRBJ2-7	TRBV7-2	NA	TRBD2	CASSEDPPGLAGGLYEQYF	TGTGCCAGCAGCGAGGACCCACCGGGACTAGCGGGGGGTTTGTACGAGCAGTACTTC
TRBJ1-2	TRBV6-5	NA	NA	CASRPGTGNYGYTF	TGTGCCAGCAGGCCCGGGACTGGGAACTATGGCTACACCTTC
TRBJ2-2	TRBV2	NA	NA	CASSDWGKNTGELFF	TGTGCCAGCAGTGATTGGGGGAAGAACACCGGGGAGCTGTTTTTT
TRBJ2-7	TRBV13	NA	NA	CASSLGPGWVSEQYF	TGTGCCAGCAGCTTAGGGCCAGGTTGGGTAAGCGAGCAGTACTTC
TRBJ2-7	TRBV28	NA	NA	CASSRYHQGGEQYF	TGTGCCAGCAGCCGCTATCACCAGGGGGGGGAGCAGTACTTC
TRBJ2-2	TRBV10-3	few	NA	CAISEHVGGTGELFF	TGTGCCATCAGTGAACACGTAGGGGGAACCGGGGAGCTGTTTTTT